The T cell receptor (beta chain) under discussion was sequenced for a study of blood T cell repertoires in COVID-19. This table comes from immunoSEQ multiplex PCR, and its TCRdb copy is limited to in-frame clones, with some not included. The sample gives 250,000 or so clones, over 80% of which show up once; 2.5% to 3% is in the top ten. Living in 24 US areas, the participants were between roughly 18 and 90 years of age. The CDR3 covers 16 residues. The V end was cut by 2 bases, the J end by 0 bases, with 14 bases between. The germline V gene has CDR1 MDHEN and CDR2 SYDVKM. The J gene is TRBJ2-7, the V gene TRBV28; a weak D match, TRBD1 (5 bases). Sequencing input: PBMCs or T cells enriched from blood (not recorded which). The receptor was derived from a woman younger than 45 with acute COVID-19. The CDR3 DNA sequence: TGTGCCAGCAGTTTACCCCTGGACACCAGCTCCTACGAGCAGTACTTC. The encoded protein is CASSLPLDTSSYEQYF.